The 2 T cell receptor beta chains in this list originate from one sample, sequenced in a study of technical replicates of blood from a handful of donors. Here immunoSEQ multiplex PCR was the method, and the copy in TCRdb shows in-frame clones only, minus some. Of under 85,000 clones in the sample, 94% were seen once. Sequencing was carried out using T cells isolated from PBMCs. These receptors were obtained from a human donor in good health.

CDR3 region: CASSIIGFSNTGELFF. CDR3 nucleotides: TGTGCCAGTAGTATTATTGGCTTCTCGAACACCGGGGAGCTGTTTTTT. The J gene is TRBJ2-2, the V gene TRBV19; D remains ambiguous. This CDR3 has 16 amino acids. V lost 3 bases to trimming and J lost 0 bases, with 11 bases between them. Germline CDR1 LNHDA, CDR2 SQIVND (reference sequence).

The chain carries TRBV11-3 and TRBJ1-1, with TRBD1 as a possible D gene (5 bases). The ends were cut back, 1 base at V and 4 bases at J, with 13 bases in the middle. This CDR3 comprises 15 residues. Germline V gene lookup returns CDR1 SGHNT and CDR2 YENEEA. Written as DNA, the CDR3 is TGTGCCAGCAGCTTAGGGGTAGGGGCCGGCACTGAAGCTTTCTTT. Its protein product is CASSLGVGAGTEAFF.